This is a list of T cell receptor beta chains from one sample in a study of shared clonotypes between healthy human individuals. The method was immunoSEQ multiplex PCR; TCRdb's version includes in-frame clones alone and lacks a portion of them. The sample has millions of clones; just under 95% are singletons. Material: naive CD8+ T cells sorted from blood. The receptor source for this set is a man younger than 35 in good health. CDR3s include the opening cysteine and the closing phenylalanine or tryptophan. D genes are given only for firm matches. Size is omitted from some rows. Given values are once, few, many or a class for expanded clones.

TRBJ2-7 . TRBV7-9 once CASSLPDSDEQYF TGTGCCAGCAGCTTACCAGACTCGGACGAGCAGTACTTC
TRBJ1-6 . TRBV28 . CAIPGLTENSPLHF TGTGCCATCCCCGGGTTAACGGAGAATTCACCCCTCCACTTT
TRBJ2-1 . TRBV19 . CASSDTGSEQFF TGTGCCAGTAGTGATACAGGGTCTGAGCAGTTCTTC
TRBJ2-1 . TRBV30 once CAWSLGLSSYNEQFF TGTGCCTGGAGTCTTGGCTTAAGCTCCTACAATGAGCAGTTCTTC
TRBJ2-7 TRBD1 TRBV4-1 . CASSQEDRGPYEQYF TGCGCCAGCAGCCAAGAAGACAGGGGGCCCTACGAGCAGTACTTC
TRBJ1-4 . TRBV18 . CASSPRQPGTLNEKLFF TGTGCCAGCTCACCACGCCAACCCGGGACACTAAATGAAAAACTGTTTTTT
TRBJ2-3 TRBD2 TRBV10-3 . CAISGREKTTDTQYF TGTGCCATCAGTGGGCGGGAGAAAACCACAGATACGCAGTATTTT
TRBJ1-3 . TRBV30 . CAWSGVPSGNTIYF TGTGCCTGGAGTGGAGTTCCCTCTGGAAACACCATATATTTT
TRBJ1-5 . TRBV27 . CASSIEGGQPQHF TGTGCCAGCAGTATTGAAGGTGGTCAGCCCCAGCATTTT
TRBJ2-7 TRBD1 TRBV7-9 . CASSPWDSTYEQYF TGTGCCAGCAGCCCCTGGGACAGCACCTACGAGCAGTACTTC
TRBJ2-7 TRBD1 TRBV23-1 . CASSRGQGSEQYF TGCGCCAGCAGTCGGGGACAGGGGAGCGAGCAGTACTTC
TRBJ2-3 . TRBV27 once CASSLTLGTQYF TGTGCCAGCAGTTTAACACTGGGGACGCAGTATTTT
TRBJ2-5 . TRBV6-1 . CASSDPAGQKETQYF TGTGCCAGCAGTGACCCGGCCGGGCAGAAAGAGACCCAGTACTTC
TRBJ2-1 . TRBV6-1 . CASTTGSGNEQFF TGTGCCAGTACCACAGGGAGTGGCAATGAGCAGTTCTTC
TRBJ1-1 . TRBV27 . CASSFGVASTEAFF TGTGCCAGCAGTTTTGGGGTGGCGAGCACTGAAGCTTTCTTT
TRBJ2-7 TRBD2 TRBV5-1 . CASSFRLAGDYEQYF TGCGCCAGCAGCTTTCGACTAGCGGGGGACTACGAGCAGTACTTC